The 20 T cell receptor beta chains reported below all come from one sample, sequenced in a study of T cell repertoires in cytomegalovirus infection. TCRdb fed the reads into MiXCR, producing one record per CDR3 protein. The sample consists of roughly 500,000 distinct CDR3 sequences, roughly a third of them appearing once. These receptors' targets are unknown. This sample comprised cultured PBMCs, obtained from culture after CMV antigen stimulation. These TCRs come from a human donor in good health (CMV status not recorded). Some clones in this sample may be carry-over from other donors' samples.

This sequence joins TRBV6-5 and TRBJ1-1, with a tentative D call TRBD1 (5 bases). Trimming removed 8 bases from V and 5 bases from J, with 12 bases in between. CDR3 length equals 12 residues. CDR1 is MNHEY, CDR2 SVGAGI, per germline. Here the CDR3 reads CASEGTGTEAFF. CDR3 nucleotides: TGTGCCAGCGAGGGGACGGGAACTGAAGCTTTCTTT.

The V gene is TRBV6-1, the J gene TRBJ2-3; 7 nucleotides align to TRBD2. Germline V lookup: CDR1 MNHNS, CDR2 SASEGT. The junction had 9 bases not matched to a gene; V was cut back by 2 bases and J by 4 bases. The CDR3 contains 16 residues. The CDR3, as DNA: TGTGCCAGCAGTGAACAGCGGGGTAGGGTTTCAGATACGCAGTATTTT. Residues: CASSEQRGRVSDTQYF.

The chain couples TRBV28 to TRBJ1-4; D is unresolved. This CDR3 spans 13 amino acids. Germline assignment: CDR1 MDHEN and CDR2 SYDVKM. Trimming took 6 bases from V and 10 from J, leaving 15 bases between them. CDR3: CASSGPLGRKLFF. CDR3 coding DNA: TGTGCCAGCAGCGGACCACTGGGCCGAAAACTGTTTTTT.

The rearrangement links TRBV6-5 to TRBJ2-3; tentative D call: TRBD2 (6 bases). Deletions cut 4 bases from V and 14 bases from J, with 13 bases between. The CDR3 is 11 amino acids. Germline CDR1 MNHEY, CDR2 SVGAGI. The CDR3 spells CASSSGTLVYF. The DNA of the CDR3 is TGTGCCAGCAGTTCGGGGACTCTTGTGTATTTT.

This clonotype was detected a few times. The chain uses TRBV7-9 and TRBJ1-1; D is undetermined. Trimming stripped 7 bases from V and 4 bases from J, with 16 bases between. The CDR3 runs to 14 residues. Germline CDR1 SEHNR, CDR2 FQNEAQ (reference sequence). CDR3 sequence reads: CASNPVNGVTEAFF. In nucleotides, the CDR3 is TGTGCCAGCAACCCCGTTAACGGGGTCACTGAAGCTTTCTTT.

About this clonotype itself: Given a much more abundant clone one base away, this may be a read error. CDR3 protein: CASSIVPVTGEMFF. DNA for the CDR3: TGTGCCAGCAGCATAGTCCCGGTGACCGGGGAGATGTTTTTT. The V call is TRBV7-2, the J call TRBJ2-2; D may be TRBD2 (5 bases). CDR3 length: 14 residues. Germline V CDR1 and CDR2: SGHTA, FQGNSA.

The chain recombines TRBV18 with TRBJ2-7; 9 bases match TRBD1. Germline CDR1 KGHSH, CDR2 LQKENI. The CDR3 contains 13 residues. The V and J ends lost 7 bases and 1 base, in that order; junction bases with no gene match: 2. CDR3: CASFDRGSYEQYF. In DNA form, the CDR3 reads TGTGCCAGCTTCGACAGGGGGTCCTACGAGCAGTACTTC.

This clonotype was detected only a few times. This sequence joins TRBV19 and TRBJ2-5; 8 bases match TRBD2. This CDR3 has 16 amino acids. CDR1 and CDR2 from the germline V gene are LNHDA and SQIVND (reference sequence). V lost 2 bases to trimming and J lost 5 bases; unmatched junction nucleotides: 10. In DNA, the CDR3 is TGTGCCAGTAGTATATTGCGAGCGGGAGTTGAGGAGACCCAGTACTTC. Translating gives CASSILRAGVEETQYF.

V and J are TRBV15 and TRBJ2-7; 7 positions agree with TRBD1. V shed 0 bases, J shed 7 bases, and the junction held 3 bases outside the gene matches. CDR1 and CDR2 from the germline V gene are LNHNV and YYDKDF (reference sequence). The CDR3 loop spans 13 amino acids. CDR3 DNA: TGTGCCACCAGCAGAGATAGGGGGCAAGAGCAGTACTTC. Translation gives CATSRDRGQEQYF.

This clonotype showed up just a few times. CDR3 DNA sequence: TGTGCCAGCAGCTTAGGTAGCTCGGGCGGGGAGCTGTTTTTT. It specifies CASSLGSSGGELFF. The chain has TRBV7-2 and TRBJ2-2; unclear D gene. CDR3 size: 14 residues. The germline V gene has CDR1 SGHTA and CDR2 FQGNSA. The germline V and J ends were trimmed by 1 base and 7 bases, with 10 bases remaining between them.

CDR3 loop: CSANRGRGNSPLHF. The CDR3 coding sequence is TGCAGTGCAAACCGGGGCCGCGGCAATTCACCCCTCCACTTT. The chain recombines TRBV20-1 with TRBJ1-6, with a tentative D call TRBD1 (5 bases). CDR3 length: 14 amino acids. The germline gives CDR1 DFQATT, CDR2 SNEGSKA (reference sequence). The V gene lost 6 bases and the J gene lost 7 bases, with 16 bases spanning the gap.

The gene calls are TRBV6-5 and TRBJ2-1, with 7 bases aligning to TRBD2. There are 16 residues in the CDR3. CDR1 MNHEY and CDR2 SVGAGI come from the germline V gene. V shed 6 bases and J 0 bases; nucleotides not matched to a gene: 8. The CDR3 region has the DNA TGTGCCAGCAGCAAAAGCGGGATGAGCTCCTACAATGAGCAGTTCTTC. It is translated as CASSKSGMSSYNEQFF.

The chain has TRBV7-8 and TRBJ2-1, with 12 nucleotides matching TRBD2. CDR1 and CDR2 from the germline V gene are SGHVS and FQNEAQ. V lost 8 bases and J lost 6; bases outside the gene matches: 14. This CDR3 has 17 residues. The CDR3 reads CASGLGLAGTLGNEQFF. CDR3 DNA sequence: TGTGCCAGCGGCCTTGGACTAGCGGGGACTCTGGGCAATGAGCAGTTCTTC.

The chain joins TRBV4-3 to TRBJ1-6; the D gene is possibly TRBD1 (5 bases). This CDR3 contains 14 residues. Trimming removed 1 base from V and 11 bases from J, with 12 bases in between. Germline CDR1 reads LGHNA; CDR2 reads YSLEER. CDR3 sequence reads: CASSQGEGRAPLHF. The CDR3 DNA sequence: TGCGCCAGCAGCCAAGGGGAGGGACGGGCACCCCTCCACTTT.

At least ten counts were recorded for this clonotype. The V and J genes are TRBV7-2 and TRBJ2-3; either TRBD1 or TRBD2 may supply D (5 bases each). CDR3 size: 15 residues. Between the trimmed V and J ends, which lost 1 base and 2 bases, there was a span of 10 bases. Germline assignment: CDR1 SGHTA and CDR2 FQGNSA. This CDR3 is CASSLGTGPTDTQYF. The CDR3 nucleotides read TGTGCCAGCAGCTTAGGTACGGGGCCCACAGATACGCAGTATTTT.

This chain joins TRBV30 and TRBJ2-7; D unclear. Deletions cut 3 bases from V and 2 bases from J, with 20 bases between. Germline values: CDR1 GTSNPN, CDR2 SVGIG (reference sequence). CDR3 length equals 16 residues. CDR3 sequence: CAWRILGSLKAYEQYF. The CDR3 DNA is TGTGCCTGGAGAATTCTGGGAAGCCTAAAGGCCTACGAGCAGTACTTC.

This clonotype is a singleton in its sample. The chain recombines TRBV5-4 with TRBJ2-7, with 10 bases that match TRBD1. The CDR3 sequence is 15 residues long. Germline CDR1 reads SGHNT; CDR2 reads YYREEE (reference sequence). J gave up 3 bases and V 5 bases, and 8 bases lay outside the gene matches. Written as DNA, the CDR3 is TGTGCCAGCAGTCCCGGGACAGGGGCCTTCTACGAGCAGTACGTC. Translated: CASSPGTGAFYEQYV.

This chain uses TRBV10-3 with TRBJ1-2, with TRBD1 as a possible D gene (5 bases). Trimming cost V 0 bases and J 4 bases, with 9 bases left between them. CDR1 and CDR2 (germline): ENHRY, SYGVKD. This CDR3 has 14 residues. The CDR3: CAISESPGIYGYTF. CDR3 DNA sequence: TGTGCCATCAGTGAGTCGCCAGGGATCTATGGCTACACCTTC.

The rearrangement uses TRBV4-3 and TRBJ2-7; tentatively, D is TRBD1 or TRBD2 (5 bases each). Germline V gene lookup returns CDR1 LGHNA and CDR2 YSLEER. V was trimmed by 0 bases and J by 4 bases, leaving 10 bases between them. The CDR3 has 14 amino acids. The CDR3 is CASSQEPRGYEQYF. In DNA, the CDR3 is TGCGCCAGCAGCCAAGAGCCGAGGGGATACGAGCAGTACTTC.

The table lists this clonotype with a few counts. The CDR3 DNA reads as TGTGCCAGCAGTTTTTCGGACTCCTACGAGCAGTACTTC. Translated, it gives CASSFSDSYEQYF. The V gene is TRBV12-3 or TRBV12-4, the J gene TRBJ2-7; D unclear. V shed 3 bases and J shed 0 bases, with 6 bases lying between them. The CDR3 length is 13 residues.